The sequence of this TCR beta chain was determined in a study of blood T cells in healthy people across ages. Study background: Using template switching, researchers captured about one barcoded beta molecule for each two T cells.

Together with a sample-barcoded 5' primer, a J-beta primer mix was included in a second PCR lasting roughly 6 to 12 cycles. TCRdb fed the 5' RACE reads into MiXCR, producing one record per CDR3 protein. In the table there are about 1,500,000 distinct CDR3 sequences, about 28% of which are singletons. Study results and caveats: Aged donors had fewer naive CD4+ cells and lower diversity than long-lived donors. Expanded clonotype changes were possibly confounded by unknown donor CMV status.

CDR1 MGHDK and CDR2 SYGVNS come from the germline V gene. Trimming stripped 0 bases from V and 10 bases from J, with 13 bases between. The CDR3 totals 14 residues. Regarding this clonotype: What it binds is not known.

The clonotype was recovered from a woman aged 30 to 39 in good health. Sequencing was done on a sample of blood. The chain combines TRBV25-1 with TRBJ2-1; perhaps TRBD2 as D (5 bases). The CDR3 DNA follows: TGTGCCAGCAGTGAATATAAGCGGCAGAACGAGCAGTTCTTC. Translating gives CASSEYKRQNEQFF.